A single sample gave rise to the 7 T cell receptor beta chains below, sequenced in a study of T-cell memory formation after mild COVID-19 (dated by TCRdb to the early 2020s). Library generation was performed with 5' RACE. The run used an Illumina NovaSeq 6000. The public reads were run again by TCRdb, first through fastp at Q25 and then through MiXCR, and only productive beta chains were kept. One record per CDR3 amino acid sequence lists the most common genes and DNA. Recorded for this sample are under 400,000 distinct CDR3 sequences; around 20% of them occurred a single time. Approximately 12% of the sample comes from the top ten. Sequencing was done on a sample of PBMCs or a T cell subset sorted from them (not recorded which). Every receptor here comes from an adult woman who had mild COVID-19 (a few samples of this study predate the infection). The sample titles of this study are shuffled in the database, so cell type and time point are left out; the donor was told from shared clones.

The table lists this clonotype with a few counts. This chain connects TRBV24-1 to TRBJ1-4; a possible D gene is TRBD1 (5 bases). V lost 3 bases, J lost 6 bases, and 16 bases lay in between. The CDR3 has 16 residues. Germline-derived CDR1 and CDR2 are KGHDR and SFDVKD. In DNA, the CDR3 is TGTGCCACCAGTGATCCCAAGACGGCGGGGGATGAAAAACTGTTTTTT. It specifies CATSDPKTAGDEKLFF.

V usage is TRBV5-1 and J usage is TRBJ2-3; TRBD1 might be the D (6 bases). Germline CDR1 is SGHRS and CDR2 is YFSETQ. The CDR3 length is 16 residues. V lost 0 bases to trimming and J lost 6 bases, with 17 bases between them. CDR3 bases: TGCGCCAGCAGCTTGGTTGGGACACTTCGTACGGATACGCAGTATTTT. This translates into CASSLVGTLRTDTQYF. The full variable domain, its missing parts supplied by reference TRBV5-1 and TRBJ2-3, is KAGVTQTPRYLIKTRGQQVTLSCSPISGHRSVSWYQQTPGQGLQFLFEYFSETQRNKGNFPGRFSGRQFSNSRSEMNVSTLELGDSALYLCASSLVGTLRTDTQYFGPGTRLTVL.

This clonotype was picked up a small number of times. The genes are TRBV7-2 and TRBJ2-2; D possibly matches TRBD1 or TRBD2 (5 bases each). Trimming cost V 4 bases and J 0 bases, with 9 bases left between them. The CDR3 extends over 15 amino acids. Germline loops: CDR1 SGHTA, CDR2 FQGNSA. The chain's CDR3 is CASSYGTSNTGELFF. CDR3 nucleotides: TGTGCCAGCAGCTACGGGACCTCGAACACCGGGGAGCTGTTTTTT.

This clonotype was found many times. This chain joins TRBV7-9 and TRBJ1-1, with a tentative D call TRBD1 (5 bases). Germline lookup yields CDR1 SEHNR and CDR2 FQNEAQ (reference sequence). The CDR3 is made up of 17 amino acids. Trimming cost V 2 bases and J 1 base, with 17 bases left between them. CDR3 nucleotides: TGTGCCAGCAGCTTATGGGCGTGGGGCAGGGAGAACACTGAAGCTTTCTTT. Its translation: CASSLWAWGRENTEAFF.

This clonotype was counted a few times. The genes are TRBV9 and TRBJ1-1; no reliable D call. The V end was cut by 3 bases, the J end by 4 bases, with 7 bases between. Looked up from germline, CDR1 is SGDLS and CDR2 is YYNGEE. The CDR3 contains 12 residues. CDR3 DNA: TGTGCCAGCAGCGGAACTCGCACTGAAGCTTTCTTT. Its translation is CASSGTRTEAFF.

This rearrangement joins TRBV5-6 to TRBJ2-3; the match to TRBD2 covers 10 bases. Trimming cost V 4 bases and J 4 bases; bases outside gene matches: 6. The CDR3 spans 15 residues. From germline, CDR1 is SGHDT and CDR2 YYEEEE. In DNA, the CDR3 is TGTGCCAGCAGCAACCGACTAGCGGGTGCAGATACGCAGTATTTT. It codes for CASSNRLAGADTQYF.

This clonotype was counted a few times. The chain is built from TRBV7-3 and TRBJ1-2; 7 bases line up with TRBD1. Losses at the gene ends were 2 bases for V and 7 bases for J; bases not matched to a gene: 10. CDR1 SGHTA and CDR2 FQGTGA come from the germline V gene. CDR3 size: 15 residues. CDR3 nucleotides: TGTGCCAGCAGCTTATCAACTCTCGACAGGGCTGGCTACACCTTC. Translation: CASSLSTLDRAGYTF.